These 31 T cell receptor beta chains were sequenced from one sample in a study of radiation and T cells in renal cell carcinoma. Described time point: baseline pretreatment blood. Treatment defined: 15 Gy SBRT to primary tumor, nephrectomy 4 weeks later. TCRdb keeps only in-frame clones here, not all; method: immunoSEQ multiplex PCR. The profile covers 130,000 or so clones, with more than 70% appearing a single time and 12% taken by the ten largest. The material was blood, obtained from a patient whose treatment included radiotherapy and nephrectomy. These TCRs come from a woman aged 50 to 65 with renal cell carcinoma.

The chain recombines TRBV19 with TRBJ1-2; perhaps TRBD1 as D (6 bases). Trimming removed 3 bases at V and 3 bases at J, with 11 bases between. CDR3 length equals 14 residues. Germline CDR1 reads LNHDA; CDR2 reads SQIVND (reference sequence). CDR3 region: CASSMGRQDYGYTF. As DNA, the CDR3 is TGTGCCAGTAGTATGGGTCGACAGGACTATGGCTACACCTTC.

This rearrangement joins TRBV7-3 to TRBJ1-1; 8 nucleotides align to TRBD1. In germline, CDR1 is SGHTA, CDR2 FQGTGA. V gave up 2 bases and J gave up 4 bases; unmatched junction bases: 0. The CDR3 extends over 13 amino acids. The CDR3 sequence is CASSLQGATEAFF. As DNA, the CDR3 is TGTGCCAGCAGCTTACAGGGGGCCACTGAAGCTTTCTTT.

The rearrangement joins TRBV7-2 to TRBJ2-5; a possible D gene is TRBD1 (5 bases). CDR3 size: 15 residues. The ends were cut back, 3 bases at V and 1 base at J, with 12 bases in the middle. Germline CDR1 is SGHTA and CDR2 is FQGNSA. CDR3 nucleotides: TGTGCCAGCAGCTTGGGGATGGGGCTCCAAGAGACCCAGTACTTC. It encodes CASSLGMGLQETQYF.

The DNA for the CDR3 is TGTGCCAGCAGTGTCACTTCCGGGACAGGGGCCTACGAGCAGTACTTC. Amino acids: CASSVTSGTGAYEQYF. The chain couples TRBV6-1 to TRBJ2-7, with 10 bases identical to TRBD1. The V and J ends lost 4 bases and 2 bases, in that order; junction bases with no gene match: 8. This CDR3 comprises 16 residues. Per the germline V gene, CDR1 is MNHNS and CDR2 is SASEGT.

The rearrangement joins TRBV30 to TRBJ1-2, with D unresolved. Germline CDR1 GTSNPN, CDR2 SVGIG (reference sequence). V gave up 2 bases and J gave up 6 bases, with 10 bases separating them. The CDR3 is 12 residues long. The CDR3 nucleotides read TGTGCCTGGAGTCCAGACTTGGATGGCTACACCTTC. Encoded protein: CAWSPDLDGYTF. Looking up the rest from reference TRBV30 and TRBJ1-2 gives the full variable domain: SQTIHQWPATLVQPVGSPLSLECTVEGTSNPNLYWYRQAAGRGLQLLFYSVGIGQISSEVPQNLSASRPQDRQFILSSKKLLLSDSGFYLCAWSPDLDGYTFGSGTRLTVV.

CDR3 region: CASRPPGQGSYGYTF. CDR3 DNA: TGTGCCAGTAGACCACCGGGACAGGGTAGCTATGGCTACACCTTC. V usage is TRBV19 and J usage is TRBJ1-2, with 9 bases that match TRBD1. The CDR3 covers 15 residues. V was clipped by 6 bases and J by 4 bases; unmatched bases: 9. Germline V gives CDR1 LNHDA, CDR2 SQIVND (reference sequence).

The chain carries TRBV6-5 and TRBJ1-6; D is ambiguous. The CDR3 is 14 residues long. Trimming stripped 8 bases from V and 4 bases from J, with 12 bases between. The germline CDR1 and CDR2 sequences are MNHEY and SVGAGI. CDR3 sequence: CASYSALYNSPLHF. The CDR3 DNA follows: TGTGCCAGCTACTCGGCCTTGTATAATTCACCCCTCCACTTT.

This chain connects TRBV5-1 to TRBJ2-1, with 9 bases that match TRBD2. This CDR3 is 15 amino acids long. CDR1 and CDR2 (germline): SGHRS, YFSETQ. Trimming cost V 0 bases and J 8 bases; bases outside gene matches: 6. In nucleotides, the CDR3 is TGCGCCAGCAGCTTGGTGAGCGGGGGGATGGATGAGCAGTTCTTC. Its protein is CASSLVSGGMDEQFF.

The genes are TRBV7-9 and TRBJ2-1; 7 positions agree with TRBD2. Per germline, CDR1 SEHNR and CDR2 FQNEAQ (reference sequence). Trimming removed 5 bases from V and 6 bases from J; junction bases left unmatched: 10. The CDR3 has 15 amino acids. The CDR3 nucleotides are TGTGCCAGCAGCCGGGTGGGGGGGACTATCAATGAGCAGTTCTTC. Encoded protein: CASSRVGGTINEQFF.

The rearrangement links TRBV9 to TRBJ1-1; D is ambiguous. This CDR3 contains 14 residues. CDR1 and CDR2 (germline): SGDLS, YYNGEE. The V end was cut by 0 bases, the J end by 5 bases, with 11 bases between. The CDR3 is CASSVGGLGTEAFF. In DNA form, the CDR3 reads TGTGCCAGCAGCGTAGGGGGTTTAGGGACTGAAGCTTTCTTT.

Here the CDR3 reads CASRRTTGNEKLFF. CDR3 bases: TGTGCCAGCAGACGGACTACAGGGAATGAAAAACTGTTTTTT. The rearrangement links TRBV7-2 to TRBJ1-4; weak D call: TRBD1 (6 bases). Per the germline V gene, CDR1 is SGHTA and CDR2 is FQGNSA. This CDR3 is 14 amino acids long. With 6 bases removed from V and 5 bases from J, the gap between germline ends came to 13 bases. Based on the CDR3 plus reference TRBV7-2 and TRBJ1-4, the full variable domain is GAGVSQSPSNKVTEKGKDVELRCDPISGHTALYWYRQSLGQGLEFLIYFQGNSAPDKSGLPSDRFSAERTGGSVSTLTIQRTQQEDSAVYLCASRRTTGNEKLFFGSGTQLSVL.

J is TRBJ2-1 and V is TRBV18; 9 bases align to TRBD1. The CDR3 loop spans 13 amino acids. Trimming removed 6 bases from V and 9 bases from J; junction bases left unmatched: 6. CDR1 is KGHSH and CDR2 is LQKENI in the germline V gene. The CDR3 loop is CASSLQGAGEQFF. The CDR3 DNA reads TGTGCCAGCTCCCTACAGGGGGCAGGTGAGCAGTTCTTC.

This clone was seen only once. The chain employs TRBV6-5 and TRBJ2-5, with D possibly TRBD1 on 5 matching bases. Germline V gene data show CDR1 as MNHEY and CDR2 as SVGAGI. This CDR3 region has 15 residues. The V and J ends lost 4 bases and 2 bases respectively, with 14 bases between them. For the CDR3, the DNA is TGTGCCAGCAGTTCAGCCCACAGGAGTCAAGAGACCCAGTACTTC. Protein: CASSSAHRSQETQYF.

The V and J genes are TRBV7-8 and TRBJ2-3; D may be TRBD1 (6 bases). CDR1 is SGHVS, CDR2 FQNEAQ, per germline. There are 15 residues in the CDR3. The ends were cut back, 5 bases at V and 2 bases at J, with 14 bases in the middle. CDR3 protein: CASSPYQGNTDTQYF. The CDR3 coding sequence is TGTGCCAGCAGCCCATATCAGGGGAACACAGATACGCAGTATTTT.

This clone has only one observation. The rearrangement links TRBV6-1 to TRBJ2-7, with D possibly being TRBD1 (6 bases). The V end lost 5 bases, the J end lost 3 bases, and 17 bases lay between the germline ends. The CDR3 covers 15 residues. From germline, CDR1 is MNHNS and CDR2 SASEGT. CDR3 DNA: TGTGCCAGCAGTCTCCAGGGACACTCTCTCTACGAGCAGTACTTC. Protein product: CASSLQGHSLYEQYF.

This chain connects TRBV2 to TRBJ2-7, with 7 bases matching TRBD1. The CDR3 is 15 amino acids. Germline V gene data show CDR1 as SNHLY and CDR2 as FYNNEI. Unmatched junction bases numbered 8, after V lost 6 bases and J lost 0 bases. The CDR3 nucleotides read TGTGCCAGCAGCGATAACAGGGGTATCTCCTACGAGCAGTACTTC. Protein sequence: CASSDNRGISYEQYF.

The chain carries TRBV4-1 and TRBJ1-2; D is unresolved. Germline V CDR1 and CDR2: MGHRA, YSYEKL. V lost 0 bases and J lost 6, with 20 bases in between. This CDR3 is built from 17 residues. CDR3 in DNA: TGCGCCAGCAGCCAAGAAGGGCAGGTTCGCTATTTAGATGGCTACACCTTC. Protein: CASSQEGQVRYLDGYTF.

The genes are TRBV5-1 and TRBJ2-7; 7 nucleotides agree with TRBD2. CDR3 length equals 15 residues. V shed 4 bases, J shed 1 base, and the junction held 8 bases outside the gene matches. The germline gives CDR1 SGHRS, CDR2 YFSETQ. CDR3 region: CASSILGGESYEQYF. In DNA form, the CDR3 reads TGCGCCAGCAGCATCCTGGGGGGGGAGTCCTACGAGCAGTACTTC.

The rearrangement links TRBV19 to TRBJ1-2, with D possibly TRBD1 on 6 matching bases. Trimming removed 5 bases from V and 8 bases from J, with 15 bases in between. Germline-derived CDR1 and CDR2 are LNHDA and SQIVND (reference sequence). The CDR3 has 13 amino acids. CDR3 in DNA: TGTGCCAGTAGTGTCCAGGGGCTGGGCGGCTACACCTTC. Translation gives CASSVQGLGGYTF.

The V gene is TRBV23-1, the J gene TRBJ1-3; no clear D. TRBV23-1 is noted as an ORF with a role that remains uncertain. This CDR3 spans 14 amino acids. V was clipped by 6 bases and J by 2 bases, with 11 bases between them. This CDR3 reads CASSLQGTGNTIYF. The CDR3 nucleotides read TGCGCCAGCAGCCTCCAAGGGACTGGAAACACCATATATTTT.

The V gene is TRBV2, the J gene TRBJ1-4; the D gene is possibly TRBD1 (6 bases). The CDR3 totals 14 residues. Per germline, CDR1 SNHLY and CDR2 FYNNEI. V gave up 7 bases and J gave up 2 bases, with 11 bases separating them. The CDR3 here is CASTMDSTNEKLFF. The DNA of the CDR3 is TGTGCCAGCACTATGGACAGTACTAATGAAAAACTGTTTTTT.

This clone was seen a few times. In the same sample, other DNA sequences code for this CDR3. This chain connects TRBV7-3 to TRBJ1-1; D is perhaps TRBD1 (5 bases). Germline assignment: CDR1 SGHTA and CDR2 FQGTGA. The V end lost 3 bases, the J end lost 5 bases, and 10 bases lay between the germline ends. The CDR3 loop spans 13 amino acids. This CDR3 reads CASSLGLGTEAFF. CDR3 nucleotides: TGTGCCAGCAGCTTGGGACTTGGGACTGAAGCTTTCTTT.

V gene TRBV19 combines with J gene TRBJ1-1, with no clear D. V was trimmed by 7 bases and J by 2 bases, leaving 11 bases between them. The length of the CDR3 is 13 residues. Germline CDR1 LNHDA, CDR2 SQIVND (reference sequence). As DNA, the CDR3 is TGTGCCAGTACCCCTCGGGTCAACACTGAAGCTTTCTTT. Translating it yields CASTPRVNTEAFF.

Only a few counts were recorded for this clone. V usage is TRBV2 and J usage is TRBJ1-1; TRBD1 agrees at 10 bases. The CDR3 is 15 residues long. Germline-derived CDR1 and CDR2 are SNHLY and FYNNEI. Germline trimming cut 4 bases from V and 1 base from J; bases unmatched to any gene: 3. CDR3 DNA: TGTGCCAGCAGTGGACAGGGGGCAGGGAACACTGAAGCTTTCTTT. Translation gives CASSGQGAGNTEAFF.

The V call is TRBV6-5, the J call TRBJ2-7; D possibly corresponds to TRBD1 (5 bases). In germline, CDR1 is MNHEY, CDR2 SVGAGI. V lost 10 bases to trimming and J lost 3 bases, with 13 bases between them. The CDR3 has 12 amino acids. CDR3 nucleotide sequence: TGTGCCACCTCGACGACAGTCTACGAGCAGTACTTC. Encoded protein: CATSTTVYEQYF.

The chain has TRBV14 and TRBJ2-1; weak D call: TRBD1 (6 bases). Trimming left V 4 bases short and J 7 bases short, with 8 bases between. The CDR3 runs to 12 residues. CDR1 is SGHDN, CDR2 FVKESK, per germline. CDR3 sequence (DNA): TGTGCCAGCAGCCCTCAGGGGAATGAGCAGTTCTTC. It yields the protein CASSPQGNEQFF. Full variable domain (missing parts from reference TRBV14 and TRBJ2-1): EAGVTQFPSHSVIEKGQTVTLRCDPISGHDNLYWYRRVMGKEIKFLLHFVKESKQDESGMPNNRFLAERTGGTYSTLKVQPAELEDSGVYFCASSPQGNEQFFGPGTRLTVL.

The J gene is TRBJ2-3, the V gene TRBV15, with 8 positions matching TRBD2. The CDR3 totals 13 residues. V dropped 9 bases and J dropped 3; count of bases not matched to a gene: 5. In germline, CDR1 is LNHNV, CDR2 YYDKDF (reference sequence). CDR3 DNA sequence: TGTGCCACAACCCCGGGGGGGACAGATACGCAGTATTTT. Protein product: CATTPGGTDTQYF.

This sequence joins TRBV19 and TRBJ1-2, with 9 nucleotides matching TRBD1. The V gene's germline CDR1 is LNHDA and CDR2 SQIVND (reference sequence). This CDR3 is built from 17 residues. V lost 6 bases and J lost 0; bases outside the gene matches: 11. CDR3 DNA sequence: TGTGCCAGTAGCCTCCCTGGGGGGACAGGGACTAACTATGGCTACACCTTC. Amino acids: CASSLPGGTGTNYGYTF.

This chain links TRBV4-1 with TRBJ2-7, with D possibly TRBD1 on 6 matching bases. Trimming took off 0 bases at V and 3 bases at J, with 18 bases between the two ends. Germline values: CDR1 MGHRA, CDR2 YSYEKL. This CDR3 comprises 17 residues. The CDR3 region is CASSQDWGPGHNYEQYF. The CDR3, as DNA: TGCGCCAGCAGCCAAGATTGGGGTCCGGGACACAACTACGAGCAGTACTTC.

In its sample, this clone was seen a few times. V is TRBV6-7 and J is TRBJ1-2; D unclear. TRBV6-7 is annotated as an ORF whose role is uncertain. V was pared by 5 bases and J by 8 bases, with 6 bases between. The CDR3 is 10 residues long. CDR3 residues: CASSRGGYTF. The CDR3 DNA sequence: TGTGCCAGCAGTCGAGGGGGCTACACCTTC.

The chain combines TRBV7-3 with TRBJ2-6, with D maybe TRBD2 (5 bases). This CDR3 has 17 residues. V dropped 5 bases and J dropped 2 bases, with 16 bases sitting between them. The V gene's germline CDR1 is SGHTA and CDR2 FQGTGA. The CDR3 DNA reads as TGTGCCAGCAGCCCCCAGCGGCTAGCTGCTGGGGCCAACGTCCTGACTTTC. Protein product: CASSPQRLAAGANVLTF.